Given below is one T cell receptor beta chain in context. At one end, the junction sequence differs from germline, possibly due to a read error. Researchers ran the PCR with 60 Vbeta and 13 Jbeta primers. Using immunoSEQ multiplex PCR, the repertoire was profiled, and TCRdb retains in-frame clones only, with some absent. The sample shows around 130,000 clones, 70% to 85% of them seen only once. This sample stems from a study of cytomegalovirus exposure and HLA in healthy donors. Per the germline V gene, CDR1 is SGHRS and CDR2 is YFSETQ. This CDR3 has 16 residues. The sequencing input was PBMCs. The sequence came from a woman in her sixties in good health and CMV-seropositive. V gene TRBV5-1 combines with J gene TRBJ2-7; TRBD1 matches at 11 bases. This chain's CDR3 is CASSGRGQGASHEQYF. The CDR3 region has the DNA TGCGCCAGCAGCGGACGTGGACAGGGGGCCTCCCACGAGCAGTACTTC. The variable domain in full, with the rest retrieved from reference TRBV5-1 and TRBJ2-7, is KAGVTQTPRYLIKTRGQQVTLSCSPISGHRSVSWYQQTPGQGLQFLFEYFSETQRNKGNFPGRFSGRQFSNSRSEMNVSTLELGDSALYLCASSGRGQGASHEQYFGPGTRLTVT.